This is a list of T cell receptor beta chains from one sample in a study of blood T cell repertoires in COVID-19. This table comes from immunoSEQ multiplex PCR, and its TCRdb copy is limited to in-frame clones, with some not included. The table includes fewer than 500,000 clones, around 90% detected once. Material for sequencing was PBMCs or T cells enriched from blood (not recorded which). Receptors originate from a woman in her late teens or twenties with acute COVID-19. Each CDR3 is given with its conserved first and last residue. Each record gives: clone size, D gene, V gene, J gene, CDR3 protein, CDR3 DNA. A D gene is named only where the DNA matches it firmly. Clone sizes are given selectively: once, few, many, or a class where the clone is expanded.

few,NA,TRBV27,TRBJ2-1,CASSELNEQFF,TGTGCCAGCAGTGAACTAAATGAGCAGTTCTTC
NA,TRBD1,TRBV6-2/TRBV6-3,TRBJ2-1,CASSGQGATYNEQFF,TGTGCCAGCAGTGGTCAGGGGGCGACCTACAATGAGCAGTTCTTC
NA,NA,TRBV28,TRBJ2-7,CASSPGQNYEQYF,TGTGCCAGCAGTCCAGGACAGAACTACGAGCAGTACTTC
NA,NA,TRBV7-8,TRBJ1-2,CASSSTLQRGYTF,TGTGCCAGCAGCTCGACCCTCCAGCGTGGCTACACCTTC
NA,NA,TRBV3-1/TRBV3-2,TRBJ2-7,CASSPDRNEQYF,TGTGCCAGCAGCCCAGACAGGAACGAGCAGTACTTC
NA,NA,TRBV6-5,TRBJ1-3,CASSYSPRSSGNTIYF,TGTGCCAGCAGTTACTCCCCCAGATCCTCTGGAAACACCATATATTTT
NA,NA,TRBV6-1,TRBJ1-1,CASSPGRAEAFF,TGTGCCAGCAGCCCTGGGAGGGCTGAAGCTTTCTTT
NA,NA,TRBV16,TRBJ1-5,CASSQSGRDQPQHF,TGTGCCAGCAGCCAATCTGGCAGGGATCAGCCCCAGCATTTT
NA,TRBD1,TRBV28,TRBJ2-5,CASSKRQGFETQYF,TGTGCCAGCAGTAAGAGACAGGGGTTCGAGACCCAGTACTTC
NA,NA,TRBV3-1/TRBV3-2,TRBJ1-1,CASSQAGQGSTEAFF,TGTGCCAGCAGCCAAGCAGGGCAGGGGAGCACTGAAGCTTTCTTT
once,TRBD1,TRBV9,TRBJ2-2,CASSATTGGNWAGELFF,TGTGCCAGCAGCGCGACCACAGGGGGTAATTGGGCCGGGGAGCTGTTTTTT
NA,TRBD1,TRBV7-3,TRBJ2-1,CASSSRQGNSYNEQFF,TGTGCCAGCAGCTCACGACAGGGGAACTCCTACAATGAGCAGTTCTTC
NA,TRBD1,TRBV11-2,TRBJ1-4,CASSDTGQGSGKLFF,TGTGCCAGCAGCGATACGGGACAGGGGAGTGGAAAACTGTTTTTT
once,TRBD1,TRBV5-1,TRBJ2-7,CASSLVLRTGGSYEQYF,TGCGCCAGCAGCTTGGTCCTCCGGACAGGGGGGTCCTACGAGCAGTACTTC
NA,TRBD2,TRBV7-8,TRBJ2-3,CASSLRGRSTDTQYF,TGTGCCAGCAGCTTACGCGGGAGGAGCACAGATACGCAGTATTTT
NA,NA,TRBV2,TRBJ1-1,CASTNGRMNTEAFF,TGTGCCAGCACCAACGGTAGAATGAACACTGAAGCTTTCTTT
NA,TRBD1,TRBV4-3,TRBJ2-2,CASSQGDRNTGELFF,TGCGCCAGCAGCCAGGGGGACAGAAACACCGGGGAGCTGTTTTTT
NA,NA,TRBV6-5,TRBJ1-1,CASSYLGGAPTEAFF,TGTGCCAGCAGTTACTTGGGGGGGGCGCCCACTGAAGCTTTCTTT
NA,NA,TRBV10-3,TRBJ1-3,CAISESNPGIGNTIYF,TGTGCCATCAGTGAGTCGAATCCAGGCATAGGAAACACCATATATTTT
NA,TRBD1,TRBV24-1,TRBJ2-1,CATSDRDRGKYNEQFF,TGTGCCACCAGTGACCGGGACAGGGGGAAGTACAATGAGCAGTTCTTC
NA,NA,TRBV4-3,TRBJ1-2,CASSQERVNYGYTF,TGCGCCAGCAGCCAAGAACGGGTCAACTATGGCTACACCTTC
NA,TRBD1,TRBV7-9,TRBJ1-1,CASSPTGGHSEAFF,TGTGCCAGCAGCCCAACAGGGGGTCACTCTGAAGCTTTCTTT
NA,NA,TRBV7-2,TRBJ1-5,CASSLLYLQPQHF,TGTGCCAGCAGCTTATTATATTTGCAGCCCCAGCATTTT
NA,NA,TRBV7-2,TRBJ1-1,CASSPAGRMNTEAFF,TGTGCCAGCAGCCCAGCGGGGCGCATGAACACTGAAGCTTTCTTT
NA,NA,TRBV4-3,TRBJ2-1,CASSQDEIGARVGDEQFF,TGCGCCAGCAGCCAAGATGAAATAGGGGCGCGAGTAGGAGATGAGCAGTTCTTC
few,TRBD2,TRBV29-1,TRBJ2-7,CSVDWTSGTEQYF,TGCAGCGTTGATTGGACTAGCGGGACCGAGCAGTACTTC
once,NA,TRBV5-1,TRBJ2-3,CASSLGQGSDTQYF,TGCGCCAGCAGCTTGGGGCAGGGGTCAGATACGCAGTATTTT
NA,NA,TRBV10-2,TRBJ1-2,CASSETANYGYTF,TGCGCCAGCAGTGAGACAGCTAACTATGGCTACACCTTC
NA,TRBD1,TRBV5-1,TRBJ2-7,CASGGTGQREQYF,TGCGCCAGCGGGGGGACAGGGCAACGTGAGCAGTACTTC
NA,TRBD2,TRBV4-1,TRBJ2-1,CASSHPGLAGGEGKYNEQFF,TGCGCCAGCAGCCACCCGGGACTAGCGGGAGGGGAGGGAAAGTACAATGAGCAGTTCTTC
NA,NA,TRBV21-1,TRBJ2-7,CASSKVVVAGDVTGEQYF,TGTGCCAGCAGCAAAGTGGTGGTAGCGGGAGATGTAACCGGCGAGCAGTACTTC
NA,TRBD1,TRBV2,TRBJ2-1,CASSGAGGGLEQFF,TGTGCCAGCAGTGGTGCAGGGGGCGGACTTGAGCAGTTCTTC
NA,NA,TRBV24-1,TRBJ1-5,CATSDLAGYVSNQPQHF,TGTGCCACCAGTGATTTAGCAGGTTATGTAAGCAATCAGCCCCAGCATTTT
NA,TRBD1,TRBV6-5,TRBJ1-2,CASSYLDRAGYTF,TGTGCCAGCAGTTACTTAGACAGGGCCGGCTACACCTTC
NA,NA,TRBV6-1,TRBJ1-6,CASSVAGSLHF,TGTGCCAGCAGTGTCGCAGGGTCCCTCCACTTT